Listed here are 12 T cell receptor beta chains from one sample, sequenced in a study of blood T cells in healthy people across ages. Primers used in a second PCR of about 6 to 11 cycles were a sample-barcoded 5' primer and a J-beta primer mix. TCRdb reanalysed the 5' RACE reads using MiXCR and keeps one entry per CDR3 protein. The sample lists more than 1 million distinct CDR3 sequences, 35% to 55% occurring once. The specimen sequenced was blood. The receptors here all came from a woman aged 55-70 years in good health.

This clonotype was picked up a small number of times. The chain has TRBV20-1 and TRBJ2-3; 13 bases line up with TRBD2. The CDR3 is made up of 18 amino acids. Trimming cost V 0 bases and J 0 bases; bases outside gene matches: 6. Germline values: CDR1 DFQATT, CDR2 SNEGSKA (reference sequence). The CDR3 is CSARDATSGRISTDTQYF. The CDR3 DNA follows: TGCAGTGCTAGAGATGCGACTAGCGGGAGGATCAGCACAGATACGCAGTATTTT.

For the CDR3, the DNA is TGTGCCAGCAGCCAAGCGGGAGGGCCATACAATGAGCAGTTCTTC. Translation: CASSQAGGPYNEQFF. The genes are TRBV3-1 and TRBJ2-1, with 8 bases aligning to TRBD2. CDR1 is LGHDT and CDR2 is YNNKEL in the germline V gene (reference sequence). The CDR3 is made up of 15 amino acids. Trimming cost V 1 base and J 4 bases; bases outside gene matches: 3.

This clonotype turned up a few times. The chain uses TRBV9 and TRBJ2-7, with 8 bases that match TRBD2. The germline V gene encodes CDR1 SGDLS and CDR2 YYNGEE. The V gene end was trimmed by 0 bases and the J gene end by 1 base; junction bases not matched to a gene: 6. The CDR3 length is 16 residues. CDR3 sequence (DNA): TGTGCCAGCAGCGTAGATAGCGGGGCTGGATCCTACGAGCAGTACTTC. Translated, it gives CASSVDSGAGSYEQYF.

This clonotype was seen a handful of times. This chain uses TRBV20-1 with TRBJ2-7; 10 positions agree with TRBD2. V lost 5 bases, J lost 6 bases, and 7 bases stayed unmatched. Germline V gene sequence: CDR1 DFQATT, CDR2 SNEGSKA (reference sequence). CDR3 size: 13 residues. The CDR3, as DNA: TGCAGTGCTCGCGGGACTAGCGTCGTCGAGCAGTACTTC. As protein: CSARGTSVVEQYF.

This clonotype was detected only a few times. The V and J genes are TRBV5-1 and TRBJ2-7; 8 positions agree with TRBD1. The junction had 5 bases not matched to a gene; V was cut back by 4 bases and J by 5 bases. Germline V lookup: CDR1 SGHRS, CDR2 YFSETQ. The CDR3 sequence is 13 residues long. The CDR3 is CASSPDRVDEQYF. CDR3 DNA: TGCGCCAGCAGCCCGGACAGGGTTGACGAGCAGTACTTC.

The chain carries TRBV2 and TRBJ2-3; D call uncertain. CDR1 and CDR2 (germline): SNHLY, FYNNEI. The CDR3 totals 14 residues. Trimming left V 6 bases short and J 4 bases short, with 14 bases between. Written as DNA, the CDR3 is TGTGCCAGCAGGTTGAGCGCGCCCGCAGATACGCAGTATTTT. Amino acids: CASRLSAPADTQYF.

The chain joins TRBV7-6 to TRBJ2-3; TRBD2 agrees at 8 bases. Germline lookup yields CDR1 SGHVS and CDR2 FNYEAQ. Losses at the gene ends were 1 base for V and 1 base for J; bases not matched to a gene: 7. The CDR3 consists of 17 residues. The CDR3 nucleotides are TGTGCCAGCAGCTTAGTCGGGATTAGCGGGGGCACAGATACGCAGTATTTT. The encoded protein is CASSLVGISGGTDTQYF. The full variable domain, its missing parts supplied by reference TRBV7-6 and TRBJ2-3, is GAGVSQSPRYKVTKRGQDVALRCDPISGHVSLYWYRQALGQGPEFLTYFNYEAQQDKSGLPNDRFSAERPEGSISTLTIQRTEQRDSAMYRCASSLVGISGGTDTQYFGPGTRLTVL.

There are many counts of this clonotype. The V gene is TRBV9, the J gene TRBJ2-6, with D hard to call. This CDR3 region has 15 residues. Germline assignment: CDR1 SGDLS and CDR2 YYNGEE. V was shortened by 2 bases and J by 4 bases, with 10 bases between the two germline ends. The CDR3 nucleotides read TGTGCCAGCAGCGTTTTTGCGTCAGGGGCCAACGTCCTGACTTTC. This codes for CASSVFASGANVLTF.

This clonotype has a handful of counts. The CDR3 coding sequence is TGTGCCAGCAGCTTATCCCAGGGGGGGAAGACCCAGTACTTC. Its translation is CASSLSQGGKTQYF. V gene TRBV7-9 combines with J gene TRBJ2-5; perhaps D is TRBD1 or TRBD2 (7 bases each). Per germline, CDR1 SEHNR and CDR2 FQNEAQ (reference sequence). Trimming cost V 2 bases and J 6 bases, with 13 bases left between them. The CDR3 covers 14 residues.

V is TRBV20-1 and J is TRBJ2-3; weak D call: TRBD2 (6 bases). V was shortened by 5 bases and J by 5 bases, with 14 bases between the two germline ends. This CDR3 contains 13 residues. The V gene's germline CDR1 is DFQATT and CDR2 SNEGSKA (reference sequence). For the CDR3, the DNA is TGCAGTGCTTCCCCGGAGGGCGGAGATACGCAGTATTTT. Amino acids: CSASPEGGDTQYF.

The chain is built from TRBV14 and TRBJ2-1; 9 nucleotides agree with TRBD2. The CDR3 extends over 16 amino acids. Germline V gene sequence: CDR1 SGHDN, CDR2 FVKESK. Trimming took 1 base from V and 7 from J; bases not matched to a gene: 8. As DNA, the CDR3 is TGTGCCAGCAGCCAAGTGGCGGGAGGGCCCCGAAATGAGCAGTTCTTC. Its protein is CASSQVAGGPRNEQFF.

The chain links TRBV27 to TRBJ2-1; 9 bases fit TRBD1. This CDR3 has 17 residues. Trimming cost V 5 bases and J 7 bases; bases outside gene matches: 15. Germline V gives CDR1 MNHEY, CDR2 SMNVEV (reference sequence). CDR3 bases: TGTGCCAGCAGTCCCCCACCGGGACAGGGATTTATGAATGAGCAGTTCTTC. Residues: CASSPPPGQGFMNEQFF.